Included here is one TCR beta chain sequence, with context. No antigen is known for it. A sample-barcoded 5' primer and a J-beta primer mix were used in a second PCR of roughly 7 to 11 cycles. A minimum of 2.5 million CDR3-containing paired-end reads was obtained for each sample. TCRdb called the 5' RACE reads again in MiXCR, with one record for every CDR3 protein. The data contain some 760,000 distinct CDR3 sequences, around 25% of them singletons. This specimen belongs to a study of blood T cells in healthy people across ages. Study-wide results and caveats: Significant beta diversity loss was already apparent by age around 36, declining roughly linearly.

This CDR3 region has 17 residues. The trim removed 3 bases at V and 4 bases at J, leaving 12 bases unmatched. This sample was shared with a second study, whose subject was T cells of mothers and their children. That work states: Each child contributed about 3 million TCR beta CDR3 reads, while each mother contributed over 8 million. Normalized overlap was always slightly, never significantly, higher in related than unrelated mother-child pairs.

Material for sequencing was blood. The genes are TRBV12-3 or TRBV12-4 and TRBJ2-1, with TRBD2 identical over 7 bases. The sequence was obtained from a boy between 10 and 17 years old in good health. The CDR3 reads CASSFRFQPSGYNEQFF. The CDR3 nucleotides read TGTGCCAGCAGTTTCCGTTTTCAGCCTAGCGGTTACAATGAGCAGTTCTTC.